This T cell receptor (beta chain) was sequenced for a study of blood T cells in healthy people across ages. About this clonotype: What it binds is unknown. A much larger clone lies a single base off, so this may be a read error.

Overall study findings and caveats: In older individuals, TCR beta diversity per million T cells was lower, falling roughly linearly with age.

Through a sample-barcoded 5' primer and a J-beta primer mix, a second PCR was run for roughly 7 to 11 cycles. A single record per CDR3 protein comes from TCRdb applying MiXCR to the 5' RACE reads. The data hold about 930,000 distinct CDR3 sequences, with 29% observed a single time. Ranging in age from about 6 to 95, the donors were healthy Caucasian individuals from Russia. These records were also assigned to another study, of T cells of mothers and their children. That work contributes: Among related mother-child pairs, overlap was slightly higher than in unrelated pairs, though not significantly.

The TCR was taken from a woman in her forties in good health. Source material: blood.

The DNA for the CDR3 is TGTGCCAGCAGGGATGCAGGGTGGAGTGAAAAACTGTTTTTT. Translation: CASRDAGWSEKLFF. The V and J genes are TRBV6-5 and TRBJ1-4, with a weak D call TRBD1 (5 bases). Trimming took 6 bases from V and 7 from J, leaving 15 bases between them. The CDR3 has 14 residues. Germline loops: CDR1 MNHEY, CDR2 SVGAGI.